Below are 28 T cell receptor beta chains sequenced from a single sample in a study of PD-1 blockade in classical Hodgkin lymphoma. The assay was immunoSEQ multiplex PCR, and TCRdb's table has in-frame clones only and misses some. The sample comprises about 93,000 clones, just under 80% of which are singletons, and 9.4% rests with the top ten. The time point was: cycle 4 day 1 (C4D1), after 5 to 7 weeks of nivolumab. Every patient had relapsed following autologous stem cell transplantation, and cohorts differed in brentuximab vedotin exposure. Here the sequenced sample was peripheral blood mononuclear cells (PBMCs), taken before the fourth cycle of nivolumab. The origin of the receptors is a human donor with classical Hodgkin lymphoma.

The V gene is TRBV7-9, the J gene TRBJ1-3; the match to TRBD1 covers 7 bases. CDR3 size: 16 residues. Germline V CDR1 and CDR2: SEHNR, FQNEAQ (reference sequence). Trimming removed 3 bases from V and 4 bases from J; junction bases left unmatched: 9. CDR3 DNA sequence: TGTGCCAGCAGCTTGCTCTCCGGGACAGCGGGAAACACCATATATTTT. Its translation is CASSLLSGTAGNTIYF.

This chain uses TRBV10-3 with TRBJ2-3; TRBD2 agrees at 8 bases. The CDR3 totals 17 residues. Trimming at V came to 10 bases and at J to 0 bases, leaving 15 bases not matched to a gene. Germline V gene data show CDR1 as ENHRY and CDR2 as SYGVKD. The CDR3 coding sequence is TGTGCCACCCGGGGGGGGGACCTCCTCTCTAGCACAGATACGCAGTATTTT. Its protein product is CATRGGDLLSSTDTQYF.

This clone has just a few counts. The DNA of the CDR3 is TGTGCCAGCAGCTTGGGGACAGGGTTTGTCTATGGCTACACCTTC. Amino acid sequence: CASSLGTGFVYGYTF. The chain has TRBV5-6 and TRBJ1-2, with 8 bases lining up with TRBD1. Germline CDR1 and CDR2: SGHDT and YYEEEE. J gave up 4 bases and V 0 bases, and 5 bases lay outside the gene matches. This CDR3 comprises 15 residues.

The chain has TRBV5-6 and TRBJ2-5, with TRBD2 identical over 8 bases. CDR1 SGHDT and CDR2 YYEEEE come from the germline V gene. This CDR3 spans 16 amino acids. Losses at the gene ends were 3 bases for V and 4 bases for J; bases not matched to a gene: 11. The CDR3: CASSSGGGPGAETQYF. In nucleotides, the CDR3 is TGTGCCAGCAGCTCGGGAGGGGGGCCAGGGGCAGAGACCCAGTACTTC. Supplemented by reference TRBV5-6 and TRBJ2-5, the full variable domain reads DAGVTQSPTHLIKTRGQQVTLRCSPKSGHDTVSWYQQALGQGPQFIFQYYEEEERQRGNFPDRFSGHQFPNYSSELNVNALLLGDSALYLCASSSGGGPGAETQYFGPGTRLLVL.

The CDR3 here is CASSYLKLAGYEQYF. DNA for the CDR3: TGTGCCAGCAGTTACCTGAAACTAGCGGGCTACGAGCAGTACTTC. The gene calls are TRBV6-5 and TRBJ2-7, with 9 bases that match TRBD2. CDR1 and CDR2 (germline): MNHEY, SVGAGI. This CDR3 has 15 residues. The V gene end was trimmed by 2 bases and the J gene end by 3 bases; junction bases not matched to a gene: 5.

The V and J genes are TRBV28 and TRBJ2-3, with 12 bases fitting TRBD2. This CDR3 has 16 amino acids. The trim removed 3 bases at V and 1 base at J, leaving 2 bases unmatched. In germline, CDR1 is MDHEN, CDR2 SYDVKM. The CDR3 DNA is TGTGCCAGCAGTTTCCCTAGCGGGAGGGGCACAGATACGCAGTATTTT. Its translation is CASSFPSGRGTDTQYF.

This chain connects TRBV7-2 to TRBJ2-1; 14 bases are a match to TRBD2. After removal of 4 bases from V and 5 bases from J, the junction contained 4 bases not matched to a gene. CDR1 is SGHTA, CDR2 FQGNSA, per germline. The CDR3 has 16 residues. The CDR3 coding sequence is TGTGCCAGCAGCTACCTGGGACTAGCGGGGGACAATGAGCAGTTCTTC. This translates into CASSYLGLAGDNEQFF.

A single count supports this clone. The chain carries TRBV4-2 and TRBJ1-2; 7 positions match TRBD1. This CDR3 is 15 amino acids long. Germline V gene lookup returns CDR1 LGHNA and CDR2 YNFKEQ. J gave up 3 bases and V 4 bases, and 8 bases lay outside the gene matches. The CDR3, as DNA: TGTGCCAGCAGCCTTGGGACAGAGCAGTACTATGGCTACACCTTC. This encodes CASSLGTEQYYGYTF.

The rearrangement joins TRBV7-9 to TRBJ2-1, with a possible D match to TRBD1 (5 bases). The germline V gene encodes CDR1 SEHNR and CDR2 FQNEAQ (reference sequence). The CDR3 is 17 residues long. Trimming cost V 4 bases and J 4 bases, with 20 bases left between them. Here the CDR3 reads CASSSGIFATSYNEQFF. For the CDR3, the DNA is TGTGCCAGCAGCTCAGGGATATTCGCTACTTCTTACAATGAGCAGTTCTTC.

The chain employs TRBV7-3 and TRBJ2-2, with 7 bases fitting TRBD2. There are 16 residues in the CDR3. Germline lookup yields CDR1 SGHTA and CDR2 FQGTGA. The V gene end was trimmed by 1 base and the J gene end by 4 bases; junction bases not matched to a gene: 6. The chain's CDR3 is CASSLMGGPITGELFF. The CDR3 bases are TGTGCCAGCAGCTTAATGGGAGGGCCGATCACCGGGGAGCTGTTTTTT.

The chain has TRBV9 and TRBJ2-2; D gene unclear. Germline V gene sequence: CDR1 SGDLS, CDR2 YYNGEE. The ends were cut back, 5 bases at V and 6 bases at J, with 17 bases in the middle. The length of the CDR3 is 15 residues. The chain's CDR3 is CASSGSLSTAGELFF. DNA for the CDR3: TGTGCCAGCAGTGGTAGCCTCTCAACCGCCGGGGAGCTGTTTTTT.

V is TRBV9 and J is TRBJ2-5; TRBD2 aligns across 8 bases. This CDR3 contains 17 residues. V shed 7 bases, J shed 0 bases, and the junction held 14 bases outside the gene matches. CDR1 is SGDLS and CDR2 is YYNGEE in the germline V gene. This CDR3 reads CASASGRSSVYQETQYF. The DNA of the CDR3 is TGTGCCAGCGCTAGCGGGCGAAGTTCGGTGTACCAAGAGACCCAGTACTTC.

V gene TRBV7-7 combines with J gene TRBJ2-5; 11 nucleotides match TRBD2. V gave up 4 bases and J gave up 9 bases; unmatched junction bases: 10. The length of the CDR3 is 15 residues. The germline gives CDR1 SSHAT, CDR2 FNYEAQ (reference sequence). The CDR3 loop is CASSYRLAGPGPQYF. DNA of the CDR3: TGTGCCAGCAGCTATCGACTAGCGGGACCTGGGCCCCAGTACTTC.

This sequence joins TRBV29-1 and TRBJ2-1; perhaps TRBD1 as D (6 bases). The V gene lost 7 bases and the J gene lost 4 bases, with 17 bases spanning the gap. Germline CDR1 and CDR2: SQVTM and ANQGSEA. This CDR3 has 14 amino acids. Here the CDR3 DNA reads TGCAGCGCCCCCAGCCCCACAGGGTACAATGAGCAGTTCTTC. Amino acids: CSAPSPTGYNEQFF.

The CDR3 DNA sequence: TGTGCCAGTACCCCCTCAGGGAGCAATCAGCCCCAGCATTTT. Amino acid sequence: CASTPSGSNQPQHF. This chain uses TRBV19 with TRBJ1-5; weak D call: TRBD1 (5 bases). This CDR3 is built from 14 residues. The germline V gene encodes CDR1 LNHDA and CDR2 SQIVND (reference sequence). Trimming took 7 bases from V and 1 from J, leaving 11 bases between them.

This clone was detected a few times. The V call is TRBV2, the J call TRBJ2-1; 11 bases map to TRBD2. Germline lookup yields CDR1 SNHLY and CDR2 FYNNEI. This CDR3 is built from 14 residues. V shed 2 bases, J shed 7 bases, and the junction held 1 base outside the gene matches. The CDR3 nucleotides read TGTGCCAGCAGTGAACTAGCGGGGGGTAATGAGCAGTTCTTC. Its translation is CASSELAGGNEQFF.

The V and J genes are TRBV5-4 and TRBJ2-7, with 8 bases identical to TRBD2. Losses at the gene ends were 0 bases for V and 2 bases for J; bases not matched to a gene: 7. The CDR3 sequence is 16 residues long. Germline V gene lookup returns CDR1 SGHNT and CDR2 YYREEE (reference sequence). In nucleotides, the CDR3 is TGTGCCAGCAGCTTGGTGCGGGGGGCCCCCCCCTACGAGCAGTACTTC. Translation gives CASSLVRGAPPYEQYF. Supplemented by reference TRBV5-4 and TRBJ2-7, the full variable domain reads ETGVTQSPTHLIKTRGQQVTLRCSSQSGHNTVSWYQQALGQGPQFIFQYYREEENGRGNFPPRFSGLQFPNYSSELNVNALELDDSALYLCASSLVRGAPPYEQYFGPGTRLTVT.

The chain is built from TRBV7-8 and TRBJ2-3; a weak D match, TRBD2 (6 bases). Trimming stripped 1 base from V and 1 base from J, with 15 bases between. From germline, CDR1 is SGHVS and CDR2 FQNEAQ. This CDR3 has 17 residues. DNA for the CDR3: TGTGCCAGCAGCTTAGTGGGACTCATCCTGGGCACAGATACGCAGTATTTT. Translating gives CASSLVGLILGTDTQYF.

V is TRBV29-1 and J is TRBJ2-1, with TRBD2 matching over 8 bases. CDR3 length: 19 amino acids. Germline CDR1 reads SQVTM; CDR2 reads ANQGSEA. V trimming: 1 base; J trimming: 0 bases; junction bases outside the gene matches: 14. The CDR3 DNA follows: TGCAGCGTTGAAGGAAGGGGACTAGACCCCCAAGGCTCCTACAATGAGCAGTTCTTC. Residues: CSVEGRGLDPQGSYNEQFF.

J is TRBJ2-1 and V is TRBV7-9, with D unresolved. CDR1 SEHNR and CDR2 FQNEAQ come from the germline V gene (reference sequence). V shed 1 base and J shed 5 bases, with 9 bases lying between them. The CDR3 has 14 residues. CDR3 DNA: TGTGCCAGCAGCTTAGTCGGAGCCGACAATGAGCAGTTCTTC. The encoded protein is CASSLVGADNEQFF.

The J gene is TRBJ2-1, the V gene TRBV7-2; D ambiguous. Trimming removed 5 bases at V and 7 bases at J, with 9 bases between. The CDR3 totals 12 residues. Germline loops: CDR1 SGHTA, CDR2 FQGNSA. For the CDR3, the DNA is TGTGCCAGCAGCCCCCTAAGAAATGAGCAGTTCTTC. It yields the protein CASSPLRNEQFF.

The J gene is TRBJ2-1, the V gene TRBV21-1. TRBV21-1 has pseudogene status. This CDR3 is 10 amino acids long. The CDR3 nucleotides read TGTGCCAGCAGCCCCCATGGGCAGTTCTTC. This gives the protein CASSPHGQFF.

This clone has just a few counts. The chain uses TRBV18 and TRBJ2-5; no clear D gene. The CDR3 totals 11 residues. Trimming left V 4 bases short and J 2 bases short, with 2 bases between. The germline V gene has CDR1 KGHSH and CDR2 LQKENI. The CDR3 DNA is TGTGCCAGCTCACAACAAGAGACCCAGTACTTC. Translated: CASSQQETQYF.

The chain joins TRBV18 to TRBJ1-5; D possibly corresponds to TRBD1 (6 bases). The CDR3 is 16 amino acids. The germline V and J ends were trimmed by 2 bases and 0 bases, with 11 bases remaining between them. Germline V gives CDR1 KGHSH, CDR2 LQKENI. CDR3 DNA: TGTGCCAGCTCACCAGGCAGCAGGGGTAGCAATCAGCCCCAGCATTTT. This sequence encodes CASSPGSRGSNQPQHF.

This chain connects TRBV10-3 to TRBJ1-2; D possibly corresponds to TRBD1 (6 bases). V was shortened by 4 bases and J by 8 bases, with 14 bases between the two germline ends. The CDR3 extends over 13 amino acids. Germline CDR1 reads ENHRY; CDR2 reads SYGVKD. The CDR3 here is CAISGDTRFGYTF. DNA for the CDR3: TGTGCCATCAGTGGGGACACCCGATTCGGCTACACCTTC.

The genes are TRBV6-1 and TRBJ2-7; no clear D gene. The CDR3 is 12 residues long. Germline assignment: CDR1 MNHNS and CDR2 SASEGT. Trimming removed 6 bases at V and 0 bases at J, with 6 bases between. The CDR3 spells CASRPFSYEQYF. The DNA for the CDR3 is TGTGCCAGCAGGCCATTCTCCTACGAGCAGTACTTC.

The DNA of the CDR3 is TGCAGCGTTGAAGGTTCCTACAATGAGCAGTTCTTC. Translating it yields CSVEGSYNEQFF. The chain couples TRBV29-1 to TRBJ2-1; no clear D. Trimming took 1 base from V and 1 from J, leaving 2 bases between them. Germline CDR1 is SQVTM and CDR2 is ANQGSEA. The CDR3 extends over 12 amino acids.

The rearrangement uses TRBV9 and TRBJ1-2; D call uncertain. V gave up 0 bases and J gave up 4 bases, with 13 bases separating them. Germline CDR1 and CDR2: SGDLS and YYNGEE. The length of the CDR3 is 15 residues. This chain's CDR3 is CASSVAPGLLYGYTF. CDR3 sequence (DNA): TGTGCCAGCAGCGTAGCTCCAGGACTCCTCTATGGCTACACCTTC.